These 24 T cell receptor beta chains share one sample of origin, sequenced in a study of shared clonotypes between healthy human individuals (dated by TCRdb to 2019 to 2021). Library generation was performed with the immunoSEQ multiplex PCR assay. TCRdb stores this immuneACCESS table with in-frame sequences only. Part of the clones is absent; in the studies checked, under half of the shortfall reflects unresolved V genes, and no reason is known for the rest. This sample gives some 500,000 clones in total; around 96% of them show up just once. The ten biggest clones cover about 0.064% of the sample. The sequencing input was naive CD4+ T cells sorted from blood. The sample's cell subset or site label is to be understood as: CD45RA+ positively selected. Receptors originate from a woman aged 25 to 39 in good health.

The V and J genes are TRBV4-2 and TRBJ1-5, with TRBD1 matching 8 bases. Losses at the gene ends were 4 bases for V and 4 bases for J; bases not matched to a gene: 9. The CDR3 contains 16 residues. Germline lookup yields CDR1 LGHNA and CDR2 YNFKEQ. The CDR3 reads CASSPSMTGANQPQHF. DNA for the CDR3: TGTGCCAGCAGCCCCTCTATGACAGGGGCTAATCAGCCCCAGCATTTT.

V is TRBV30 and J is TRBJ2-5, with 10 bases fitting TRBD2. The CDR3 consists of 15 residues. V was clipped by 2 bases and J by 2 bases; unmatched bases: 5. Germline-derived CDR1 and CDR2 are GTSNPN and SVGIG (reference sequence). The CDR3 coding sequence is TGTGCCTGGAGTTCAAAACTAGCGGGACAAGAGACCCAGTACTTC. This sequence encodes CAWSSKLAGQETQYF.

This clone turned up a few times. This chain connects TRBV27 to TRBJ2-7, with a tentative D call TRBD1 (6 bases). This CDR3 spans 14 amino acids. The germline CDR1 and CDR2 sequences are MNHEY and SMNVEV (reference sequence). The ends were cut back, 7 bases at V and 1 base at J, with 14 bases in the middle. CDR3: CASTRAGDSYEQYF. DNA of the CDR3: TGTGCCAGCACCAGGGCAGGGGATTCCTACGAGCAGTACTTC.

V gene TRBV28 combines with J gene TRBJ2-7; 10 bases agree with TRBD1. CDR3 length: 14 amino acids. Unmatched junction bases numbered 3, after V lost 7 bases and J lost 0 bases. The V gene's germline CDR1 is MDHEN and CDR2 SYDVKM. CDR3 amino acids: CASMDRGGSYEQYF. For the CDR3, the DNA is TGTGCCAGCATGGACAGGGGGGGCTCCTACGAGCAGTACTTC.

The gene calls are TRBV7-8 and TRBJ2-2, with 12 bases that match TRBD2. V was pared by 4 bases and J by 3 bases, with 3 bases of the junction left unmatched. CDR3 length: 16 amino acids. CDR1 SGHVS and CDR2 FQNEAQ come from the germline V gene. Written as DNA, the CDR3 is TGTGCCAGCAGCTACCGACTAGCGGGAGACACCGGGGAGCTGTTTTTT. It specifies CASSYRLAGDTGELFF. The full variable domain, with the rest looked up from reference TRBV7-8 and TRBJ2-2, is GAGVSQSPRYKVAKRGQDVALRCDPISGHVSLFWYQQALGQGPEFLTYFQNEAQLDKSGLPSDRFFAERPEGSVSTLKIQRTQQEDSAVYLCASSYRLAGDTGELFFGEGSRLTVL.

The V call is TRBV2, the J call TRBJ2-1; D unclear. V was clipped by 6 bases and J by 10 bases, with 13 bases between them. Germline CDR1 SNHLY, CDR2 FYNNEI. This CDR3 comprises 12 residues. In DNA form, the CDR3 reads TGTGCCAGCAGAGACACGTTGGGGGAGCAGTTCTTC. Encoded protein: CASRDTLGEQFF. Using reference TRBV2 and TRBJ2-1 for the parts outside the CDR3, the full variable domain is EPEVTQTPSHQVTQMGQEVILRCVPISNHLYFYWYRQILGQKVEFLVSFYNNEISEKSEIFDDQFSVERPDGSNFTLKIRSTKLEDSAMYFCASRDTLGEQFFGPGTRLTVL.

The V gene is TRBV7-9, the J gene TRBJ2-3; 12 nucleotides line up with TRBD2. The germline CDR1 and CDR2 sequences are SEHNR and FQNEAQ (reference sequence). V was clipped by 0 bases and J by 1 base; unmatched bases: 5. This CDR3 has 18 amino acids. The CDR3 DNA reads TGTGCCAGCAGCTTAGCGGCTAGCGGGAGGGTGGGCACAGATACGCAGTATTTT. This codes for CASSLAASGRVGTDTQYF. Variable domain in full (rest from reference TRBV7-9 and TRBJ2-3): DTGVSQNPRHKITKRGQNVTFRCDPISEHNRLYWYRQTLGQGPEFLTYFQNEAQLEKSRLLSDRFSAERPKGSFSTLEIQRTEQGDSAMYLCASSLAASGRVGTDTQYFGPGTRLTVL.

J is TRBJ2-7 and V is TRBV11-1; D is possibly TRBD1 or TRBD2 (5 bases each). In germline, CDR1 is SGHAT, CDR2 FQDESV (reference sequence). V shed 4 bases and J shed 9 bases, with 28 bases lying between them. The CDR3 sequence is 17 residues long. CDR3 bases: TGTGCCAGCAGCTCCTCGGGGCCGGGGCAGCCGTTGGCAGTGCAGTACTTC. It is translated as CASSSSGPGQPLAVQYF. Together with reference TRBV11-1 and TRBJ2-7, the CDR3 gives the full variable domain: EAEVAQSPRYKITEKSQAVAFWCDPISGHATLYWYRQILGQGPELLVQFQDESVVDDSQLPKDRFSAERLKGVDSTLKIQPAELGDSAMYLCASSSSGPGQPLAVQYFGPGTRLTVT.

The chain couples TRBV19 to TRBJ2-3, with 7 bases aligning to TRBD1. The J segment lost 1 base and the V segment lost 4 bases, leaving 5 bases of the junction unmatched. CDR3 length: 15 amino acids. Germline CDR1 LNHDA, CDR2 SQIVND (reference sequence). This CDR3 is CASSRIGQGTDTQYF. In nucleotides, the CDR3 is TGTGCCAGTAGTAGGATCGGACAGGGCACAGATACGCAGTATTTT.

The chain employs TRBV19 and TRBJ1-5; D is unclear. The CDR3 contains 15 residues. Germline CDR1 reads LNHDA; CDR2 reads SQIVND (reference sequence). The germline V and J ends were trimmed by 7 bases and 0 bases, with 13 bases remaining between them. The CDR3 region is CASMQESHSNQPQHF. CDR3 DNA: TGTGCCAGTATGCAGGAGAGTCATAGCAATCAGCCCCAGCATTTT.

This chain links TRBV2 with TRBJ1-4, with TRBD1 identical over 9 bases. J lost 6 bases, V lost 7 bases, and 6 bases had no gene match. CDR3 size: 14 residues. Germline CDR1 is SNHLY and CDR2 is FYNNEI. CDR3 residues: CASISDRGHEKLFF. The CDR3 DNA follows: TGTGCCAGCATCTCGGACAGGGGCCATGAAAAACTGTTTTTT.

The chain has TRBV6-5 and TRBJ2-7; no clear D gene. Germline V CDR1 and CDR2: MNHEY, SVGAGI. V was cut by 10 bases and J by 2 bases, with 21 bases left in between. This CDR3 is 15 amino acids long. The CDR3 DNA follows: TGTGCCACCGTCGTCGGTGGCGGTGTGACCTACGAGCAGTACTTC. Its protein product is CATVVGGGVTYEQYF.

V usage is TRBV9 and J usage is TRBJ2-3; 8 bases map to TRBD2. The trim removed 1 base at V and 3 bases at J, leaving 7 bases unmatched. Germline lookup yields CDR1 SGDLS and CDR2 YYNGEE. This CDR3 region has 16 residues. CDR3 loop: CASSVRAGEGTDTQYF. The CDR3 nucleotides are TGTGCCAGCAGCGTAAGAGCGGGAGAAGGTACAGATACGCAGTATTTT. Together with reference TRBV9 and TRBJ2-3, the CDR3 gives the full variable domain: DSGVTQTPKHLITATGQRVTLRCSPRSGDLSVYWYQQSLDQGLQFLIQYYNGEERAKGNILERFSAQQFPDLHSELNLSSLELGDSALYFCASSVRAGEGTDTQYFGPGTRLTVL.

The chain has TRBV28 and TRBJ1-5; D is ambiguous. Germline V gene lookup returns CDR1 MDHEN and CDR2 SYDVKM. Trimming left V 7 bases short and J 3 bases short, with 7 bases between. This CDR3 comprises 12 residues. CDR3 sequence: CASKENNQPQHF. CDR3 DNA sequence: TGTGCCAGCAAGGAAAACAATCAGCCCCAGCATTTT. The complete variable domain, with remaining parts taken from reference TRBV28 and TRBJ1-5, reads DVKVTQSSRYLVKRTGEKVFLECVQDMDHENMFWYRQDPGLGLRLIYFSYDVKMKEKGDIPEGYSVSREKKERFSLILESASTNQTSMYLCASKENNQPQHFGDGTRLSIL.

The chain combines TRBV7-7 with TRBJ2-5; the D gene could be TRBD1 or TRBD2 (5 bases each). The V gene lost 6 bases and the J gene lost 5 bases, with 16 bases spanning the gap. Germline V gene sequence: CDR1 SSHAT, CDR2 FNYEAQ (reference sequence). This CDR3 is 14 amino acids long. CDR3 residues: CASSWDLLGETQYF. The CDR3 bases are TGTGCCAGCAGTTGGGACCTCCTCGGGGAGACCCAGTACTTC.

This chain uses TRBV11-2 with TRBJ2-7, with 7 bases matching TRBD2. The CDR3 has 15 amino acids. The V gene's germline CDR1 is SGHAT and CDR2 FQNNGV. V was pared by 3 bases and J by 6 bases, with 11 bases of the junction left unmatched. The DNA of the CDR3 is TGTGCCAGCAGCTTCATCGGCGGGAGAGAGTCCGAGCAGTACTTC. Translated: CASSFIGGRESEQYF.

V gene TRBV6-6 combines with J gene TRBJ2-2, with 7 bases lining up with TRBD1. V lost 6 bases and J lost 3; bases outside the gene matches: 10. The germline gives CDR1 MNHNY, CDR2 SVGAGI (reference sequence). The CDR3 runs 16 residues. The CDR3 DNA sequence: TGTGCCAGCAGCCGAAAACAGGGGCTCCACACCGGGGAGCTGTTTTTT. Its translation: CASSRKQGLHTGELFF.

J is TRBJ2-1 and V is TRBV5-8; weak D call: TRBD2 (5 bases). V shed 1 base and J shed 3 bases, with 11 bases lying between them. Germline CDR1 SGHTS, CDR2 YDEGEE. The CDR3 spans 15 residues. The CDR3 reads CASSLLAHYYNEQFF. CDR3 DNA: TGTGCCAGCAGCTTGCTAGCCCACTACTACAATGAGCAGTTCTTC.

V usage is TRBV27 and J usage is TRBJ1-3; D unclear. Trimming took 3 bases from V and 1 from J, leaving 16 bases between them. The CDR3 is made up of 17 amino acids. Looked up from germline, CDR1 is MNHEY and CDR2 is SMNVEV (reference sequence). CDR3 sequence reads: CASSFHFRGESGNTIYF. The CDR3 DNA reads as TGTGCCAGCAGTTTCCATTTCCGCGGGGAATCTGGAAACACCATATATTTT.

This clone was recorded only once. The rearrangement uses TRBV29-1 and TRBJ2-2; D is unclear. Germline V lookup: CDR1 SQVTM, CDR2 ANQGSEA. Trimming stripped 4 bases from V and 8 bases from J, with 8 bases between. The CDR3 loop spans 11 amino acids. CDR3 region: CSVARNGELFF. CDR3 nucleotides: TGCAGCGTTGCACGAAATGGGGAGCTGTTTTTT.

The chain combines TRBV19 with TRBJ2-7, with 8 bases identical to TRBD2. The J segment lost 2 bases and the V segment lost 3 bases, leaving 6 bases of the junction unmatched. This CDR3 is built from 15 residues. Germline V lookup: CDR1 LNHDA, CDR2 SQIVND (reference sequence). The CDR3 protein is CASSIITSGTYEQYF. CDR3 nucleotides: TGTGCCAGTAGTATTATAACTAGCGGAACCTACGAGCAGTACTTC.

V is TRBV6-6 and J is TRBJ2-1; 9 nucleotides match TRBD2. V shed 6 bases and J 16 bases; nucleotides not matched to a gene: 13. The CDR3 runs to 13 residues. The germline gives CDR1 MNHNY, CDR2 SVGAGI (reference sequence). The CDR3 loop reads CASRPPGTSFFFF. CDR3 coding DNA: TGTGCCAGCAGACCTCCCGGGACTAGCTTCTTTTTCTTC.

The chain employs TRBV18 and TRBJ1-1; D is ambiguous. The germline V gene encodes CDR1 KGHSH and CDR2 LQKENI. This CDR3 is 15 amino acids long. Between the trimmed V and J ends, which lost 8 bases and 5 bases, there was a span of 21 bases. CDR3: CASATEGGVGTEAFF. DNA for the CDR3: TGTGCCAGCGCAACGGAGGGCGGGGTAGGGACTGAAGCTTTCTTT.

The chain has TRBV30 and TRBJ1-4, with D maybe TRBD1 (6 bases). The CDR3 spans 15 residues. Germline CDR1 and CDR2: GTSNPN and SVGIG (reference sequence). The V end lost 3 bases, the J end lost 7 bases, and 18 bases lay between the germline ends. DNA for the CDR3: TGTGCCTGGAGCGCCCGGACAGTTCCAGGTGAAAAACTGTTTTTT. Its protein is CAWSARTVPGEKLFF.